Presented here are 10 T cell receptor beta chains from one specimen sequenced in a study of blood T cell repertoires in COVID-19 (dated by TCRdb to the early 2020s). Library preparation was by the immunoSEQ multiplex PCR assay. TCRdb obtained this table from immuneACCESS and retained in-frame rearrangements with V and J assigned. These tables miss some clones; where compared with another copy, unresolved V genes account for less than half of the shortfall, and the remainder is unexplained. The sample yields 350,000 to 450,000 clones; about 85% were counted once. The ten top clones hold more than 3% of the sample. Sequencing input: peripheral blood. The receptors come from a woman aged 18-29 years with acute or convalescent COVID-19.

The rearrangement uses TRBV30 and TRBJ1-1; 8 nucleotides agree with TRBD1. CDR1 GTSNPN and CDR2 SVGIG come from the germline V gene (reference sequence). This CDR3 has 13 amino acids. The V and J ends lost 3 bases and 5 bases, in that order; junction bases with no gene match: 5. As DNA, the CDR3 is TGTGCCTGGAGCCCCTACAGGGGGACTGAAGCTTTCTTT. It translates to CAWSPYRGTEAFF.

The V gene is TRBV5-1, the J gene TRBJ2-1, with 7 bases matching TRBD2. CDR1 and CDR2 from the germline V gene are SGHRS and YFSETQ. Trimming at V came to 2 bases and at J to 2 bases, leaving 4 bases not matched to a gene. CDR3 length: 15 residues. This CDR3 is CASSFGGTTYNEQFF. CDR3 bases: TGCGCCAGCAGCTTTGGCGGGACTACCTACAATGAGCAGTTCTTC.

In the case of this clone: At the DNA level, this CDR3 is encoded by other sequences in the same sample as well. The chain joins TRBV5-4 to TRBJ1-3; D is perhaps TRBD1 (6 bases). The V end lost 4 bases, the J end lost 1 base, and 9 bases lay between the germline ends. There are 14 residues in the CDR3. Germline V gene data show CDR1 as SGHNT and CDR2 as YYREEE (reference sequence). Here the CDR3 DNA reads TGTGCCAGCAGCGTACAGGGTTCTGGAAACACCATATATTTT. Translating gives CASSVQGSGNTIYF.

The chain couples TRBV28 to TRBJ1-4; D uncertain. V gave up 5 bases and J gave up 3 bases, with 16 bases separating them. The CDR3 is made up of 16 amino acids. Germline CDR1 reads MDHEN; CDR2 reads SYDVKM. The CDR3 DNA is TGTGCCAGCAGTCCCCTGGGAGGAGGACCTAATGAAAAACTGTTTTTT. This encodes CASSPLGGGPNEKLFF.

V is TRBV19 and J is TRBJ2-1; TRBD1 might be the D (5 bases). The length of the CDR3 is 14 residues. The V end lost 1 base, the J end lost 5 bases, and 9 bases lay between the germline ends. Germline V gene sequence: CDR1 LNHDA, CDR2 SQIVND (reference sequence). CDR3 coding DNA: TGTGCCAGTAGTATAGTAGGGGATAACAATGAGCAGTTCTTC. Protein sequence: CASSIVGDNNEQFF.

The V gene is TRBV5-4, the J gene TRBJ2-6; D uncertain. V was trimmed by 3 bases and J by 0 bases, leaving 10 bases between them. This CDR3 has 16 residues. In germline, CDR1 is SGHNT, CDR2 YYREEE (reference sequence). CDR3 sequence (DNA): TGTGCCAGCAGCTGGTACTGGAGCTCTGGGGCCAACGTCCTGACTTTC. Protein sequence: CASSWYWSSGANVLTF.

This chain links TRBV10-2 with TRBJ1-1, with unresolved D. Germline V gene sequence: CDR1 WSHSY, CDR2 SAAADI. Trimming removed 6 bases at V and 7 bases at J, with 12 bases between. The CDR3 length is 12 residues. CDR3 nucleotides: TGCGCCAGCAGCGACGGGTCCCTTGAAGCTTTCTTT. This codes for CASSDGSLEAFF.

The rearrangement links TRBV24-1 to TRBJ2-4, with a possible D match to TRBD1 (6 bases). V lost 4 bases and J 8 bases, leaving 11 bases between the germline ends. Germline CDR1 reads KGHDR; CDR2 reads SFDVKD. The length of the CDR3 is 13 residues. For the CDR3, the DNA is TGTGCCACCAGTGAGCAACAGGGACACATTCAGTACTTC. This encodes CATSEQQGHIQYF.

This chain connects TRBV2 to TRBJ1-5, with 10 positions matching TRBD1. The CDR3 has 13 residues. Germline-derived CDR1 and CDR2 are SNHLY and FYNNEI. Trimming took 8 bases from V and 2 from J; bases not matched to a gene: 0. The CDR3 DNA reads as TGTGCCAGCGGACAGGGGGGCAATCAGCCCCAGCATTTT. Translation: CASGQGGNQPQHF.

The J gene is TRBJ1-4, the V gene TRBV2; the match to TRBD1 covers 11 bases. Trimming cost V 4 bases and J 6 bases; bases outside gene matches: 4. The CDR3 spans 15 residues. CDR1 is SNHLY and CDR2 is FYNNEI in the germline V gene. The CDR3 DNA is TGTGCCAGCAGTGGAGGGACAGGGGGAGATGAAAAACTGTTTTTT. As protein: CASSGGTGGDEKLFF.